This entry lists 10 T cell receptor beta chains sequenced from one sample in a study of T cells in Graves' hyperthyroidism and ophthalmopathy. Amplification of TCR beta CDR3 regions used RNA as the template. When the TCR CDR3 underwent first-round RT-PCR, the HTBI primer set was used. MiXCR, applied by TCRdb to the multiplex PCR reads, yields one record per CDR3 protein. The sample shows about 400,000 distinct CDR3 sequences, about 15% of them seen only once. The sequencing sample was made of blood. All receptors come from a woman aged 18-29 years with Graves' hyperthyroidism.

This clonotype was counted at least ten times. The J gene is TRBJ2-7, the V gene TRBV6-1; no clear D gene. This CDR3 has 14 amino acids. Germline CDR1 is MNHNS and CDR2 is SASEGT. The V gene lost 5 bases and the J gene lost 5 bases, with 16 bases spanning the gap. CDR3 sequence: CASSSGRPLDEQYF. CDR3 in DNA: TGTGCCAGCAGTTCCGGGCGACCCCTGGACGAGCAGTACTTC.

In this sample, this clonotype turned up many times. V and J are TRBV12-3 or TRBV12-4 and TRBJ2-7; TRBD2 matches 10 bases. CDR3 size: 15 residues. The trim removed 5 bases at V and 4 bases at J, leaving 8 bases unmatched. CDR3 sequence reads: CASSPRGSGRYEQYF. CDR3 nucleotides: TGTGCCAGCAGTCCTCGGGGTAGCGGGAGGTACGAGCAGTACTTC.

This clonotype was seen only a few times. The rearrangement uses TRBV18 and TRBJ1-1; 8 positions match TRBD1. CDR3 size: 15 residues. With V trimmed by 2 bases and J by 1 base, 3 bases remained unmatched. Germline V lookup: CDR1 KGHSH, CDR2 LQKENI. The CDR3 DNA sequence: TGTGCCAGCTCACCAGGGACAGGAGGGAACACTGAAGCTTTCTTT. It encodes CASSPGTGGNTEAFF.

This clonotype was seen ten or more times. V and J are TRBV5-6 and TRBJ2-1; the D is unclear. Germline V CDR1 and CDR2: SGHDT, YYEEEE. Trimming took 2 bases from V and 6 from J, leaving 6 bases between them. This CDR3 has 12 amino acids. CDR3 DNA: TGTGCCAGCAGCTTCGCCCGCAATGAGCAGTTCTTC. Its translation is CASSFARNEQFF.

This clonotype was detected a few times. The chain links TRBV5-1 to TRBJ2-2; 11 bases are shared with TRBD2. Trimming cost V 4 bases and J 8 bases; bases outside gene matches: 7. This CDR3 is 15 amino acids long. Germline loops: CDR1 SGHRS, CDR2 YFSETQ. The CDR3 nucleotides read TGCGCCAGCAGCGGAACTAGCGGGAGTTGGGGGGAGCTGTTTTTT. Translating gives CASSGTSGSWGELFF.

The CDR3 DNA sequence: TGTGCCACCCGCTTACCGACAGAGAACACTGAAGCTTTCTTT. Translating gives CATRLPTENTEAFF. The genes are TRBV10-3 and TRBJ1-1; TRBD1 might be the D (5 bases). The germline gives CDR1 ENHRY, CDR2 SYGVKD. Trimming removed 10 bases at V and 1 base at J, with 16 bases between. CDR3 length: 14 residues.

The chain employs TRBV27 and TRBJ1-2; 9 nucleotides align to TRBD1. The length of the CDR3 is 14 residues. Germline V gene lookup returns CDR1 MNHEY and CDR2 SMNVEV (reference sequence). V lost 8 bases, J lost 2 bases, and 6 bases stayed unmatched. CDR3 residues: CASRPTGGNYGYTF. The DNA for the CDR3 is TGTGCCAGCCGCCCGACAGGGGGAAACTATGGCTACACCTTC.

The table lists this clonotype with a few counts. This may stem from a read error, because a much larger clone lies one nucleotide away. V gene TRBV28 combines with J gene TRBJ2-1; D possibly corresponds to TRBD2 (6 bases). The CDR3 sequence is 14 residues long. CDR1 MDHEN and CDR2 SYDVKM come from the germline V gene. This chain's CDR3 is CASSLVLEGNEQLF. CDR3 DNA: TGTGCCAGCAGTTTAGTTTTGGAGGGAAATGAGCAGCTCTTC. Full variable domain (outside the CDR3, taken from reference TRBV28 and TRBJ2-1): DVKVTQSSRYLVKRTGEKVFLECVQDMDHENMFWYRQDPGLGLRLIYFSYDVKMKEKGDIPEGYSVSREKKERFSLILESASTNQTSMYLCASSLVLEGNEQLFGPGTRLTVL.

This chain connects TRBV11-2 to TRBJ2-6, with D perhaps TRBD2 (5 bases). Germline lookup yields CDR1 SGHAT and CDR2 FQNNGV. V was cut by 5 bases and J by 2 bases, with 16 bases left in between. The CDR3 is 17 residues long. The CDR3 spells CASSLSGSGAGANVLTF. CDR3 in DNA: TGTGCCAGCAGCCTCTCGGGATCCGGTGCTGGGGCCAACGTCCTGACTTTC.

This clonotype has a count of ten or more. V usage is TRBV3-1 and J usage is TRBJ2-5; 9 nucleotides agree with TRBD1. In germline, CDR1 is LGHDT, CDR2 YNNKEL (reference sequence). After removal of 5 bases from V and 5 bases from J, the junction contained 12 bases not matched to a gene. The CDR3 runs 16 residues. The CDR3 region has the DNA TGTGCCAGCAGCTGGGGGACAGGGAACCAATATGAGACCCAGTACTTC. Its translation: CASSWGTGNQYETQYF.